This T cell receptor beta chain was captured in a study of T cell responses to AZD1222 COVID-19 vaccine. Overall study context: Analyses pooled second doses at about 4 or about 12 weeks. Study-wide findings and caveats: The CD4 TCRs associated with vaccination extended across spike and predominated at 160-218 and 743-854. Baseline seropositivity occurred in only a handful of AZD1222 recipients.

Notes on this clone: Its antigen is currently unknown.

Method: immunoSEQ multiplex PCR; TCRdb's copy keeps in-frame clones and lacks some. Of approximately 150,000 clones in the sample, roughly 90% were seen once. Germline V CDR1 and CDR2: MNHEY, SMNVEV (reference sequence). The CDR3 contains 18 residues. The V end was cut by 0 bases, the J end by 5 bases, with 21 bases between. The sequenced sample was peripheral blood, obtained on day 0 of AZD1222 vaccination. This clonotype was sampled from an adult in good health. The chain has TRBV27 and TRBJ2-3; D gene unclear. The CDR3 DNA reads TGTGCCAGCAGTTTATCCGTACCTAGTATTGGTCCGGTAGATACGCAGTATTTT. Protein: CASSLSVPSIGPVDTQYF.